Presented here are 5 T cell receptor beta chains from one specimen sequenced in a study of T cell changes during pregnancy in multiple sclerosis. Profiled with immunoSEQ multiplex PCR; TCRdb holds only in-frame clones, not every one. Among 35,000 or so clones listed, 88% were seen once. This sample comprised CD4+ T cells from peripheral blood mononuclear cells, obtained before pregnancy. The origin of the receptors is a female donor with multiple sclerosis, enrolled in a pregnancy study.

The chain's CDR3 is CSVRQDLANEQYF. The CDR3 DNA reads TGCAGCGTTCGCCAGGATCTAGCTAACGAGCAGTACTTC. The chain uses TRBV29-1 and TRBJ2-7, with D possibly being TRBD2 (5 bases). This CDR3 is 13 amino acids long. The ends were cut back, 5 bases at V and 5 bases at J, with 16 bases in the middle. Germline lookup yields CDR1 SQVTM and CDR2 ANQGSEA.

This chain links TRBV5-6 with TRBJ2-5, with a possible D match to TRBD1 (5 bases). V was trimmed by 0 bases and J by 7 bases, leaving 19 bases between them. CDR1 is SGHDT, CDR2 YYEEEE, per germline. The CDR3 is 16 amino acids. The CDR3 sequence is CASSLAGRVGFRTQYF. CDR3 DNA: TGTGCCAGCAGCTTGGCCGGCAGGGTAGGGTTTCGGACCCAGTACTTC. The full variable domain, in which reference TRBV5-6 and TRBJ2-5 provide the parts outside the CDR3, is DAGVTQSPTHLIKTRGQQVTLRCSPKSGHDTVSWYQQALGQGPQFIFQYYEEEERQRGNFPDRFSGHQFPNYSSELNVNALLLGDSALYLCASSLAGRVGFRTQYFGPGTRLLVL.

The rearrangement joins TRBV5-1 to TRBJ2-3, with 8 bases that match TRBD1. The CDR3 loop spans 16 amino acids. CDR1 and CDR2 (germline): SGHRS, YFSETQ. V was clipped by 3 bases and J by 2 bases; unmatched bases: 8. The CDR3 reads CASSYTGTGPTDTQYF. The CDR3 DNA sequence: TGCGCCAGCAGCTATACCGGGACAGGACCCACAGATACGCAGTATTTT.

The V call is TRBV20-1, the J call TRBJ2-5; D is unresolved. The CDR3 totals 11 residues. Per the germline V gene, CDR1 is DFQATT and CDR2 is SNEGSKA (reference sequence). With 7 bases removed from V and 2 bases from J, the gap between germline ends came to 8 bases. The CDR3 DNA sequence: TGCAGTGTGAGAGGACAAGAGACCCAGTACTTC. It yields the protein CSVRGQETQYF.

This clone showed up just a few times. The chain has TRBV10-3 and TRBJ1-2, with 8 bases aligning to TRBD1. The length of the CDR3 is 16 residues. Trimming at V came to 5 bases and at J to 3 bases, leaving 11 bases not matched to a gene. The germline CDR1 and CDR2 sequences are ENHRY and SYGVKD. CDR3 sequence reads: CAISSDRGLRDYGYTF. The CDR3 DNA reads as TGTGCCATCAGTTCCGACAGGGGCTTGAGGGACTATGGCTACACCTTC.